Listed here are 14 T cell receptor beta chains from one sample, sequenced in a study of regulatory T cells in long-lasting Graves disease (dated by TCRdb to the early 2020s). The time point label for this specimen denotes: newly diagnosed GD, antithyroid drugs for less than 3 months. For both TCR sequencing and RNA sequencing, RNA was extracted from PBMCs using TRIzol. The method behind the library was multiplex PCR. Sequencing instrument: Illumina HiSeq 4000. iRepertoire HTBI primers and Arm-PCR amplification of CDR3 regions were used to construct TCR beta libraries. TCRdb took the public reads, trimmed them with fastp at Q25, ran MiXCR for clone calling and kept in-frame beta chains. Under each unique CDR3 protein, matching rows form one entry showing the most common genes and DNA. The sample table lists roughly 500,000 distinct CDR3 sequences, 13% of them with a count of one. Roughly a tenth of the sample is held by the ten biggest clonotypes.

The sample was also linked to a second study, of T cells in Graves' hyperthyroidism and ophthalmopathy.

This material consisted of peripheral blood mononuclear cells (PBMCs), taken at new diagnosis, from a patient treated with antithyroid drugs. Source of these receptors: a man in his thirties or forties with Graves disease. Donor details come from another sample of the same person, matched by shared clones.

The V call is TRBV6-2 or TRBV6-3, the J call TRBJ2-1; D gene unclear. The CDR3 extends over 13 amino acids. CDR1 is MNHEY and CDR2 is SVGEGT in the germline V gene. The V end lost 5 bases, the J end lost 8 bases, and 13 bases lay between the germline ends. The CDR3, as DNA: TGTGCCAGCAGTGACGATGGACGGCATGAGCAGTTCTTC. Translation gives CASSDDGRHEQFF.

This clonotype was counted ten times or more. J is TRBJ2-3 and V is TRBV27; no clear D gene. This CDR3 is built from 13 residues. The germline V and J ends were trimmed by 6 bases and 1 base, with 8 bases remaining between them. CDR1 MNHEY and CDR2 SMNVEV come from the germline V gene (reference sequence). For the CDR3, the DNA is TGTGCCAGCAGCCGTTCTGGCACAGATACGCAGTATTTT. Translated, it gives CASSRSGTDTQYF.

This clonotype was picked up many times. The V and J genes are TRBV12-3 or TRBV12-4 and TRBJ1-6; no firm D call. The CDR3 is 15 amino acids. The V end lost 1 base, the J end lost 13 bases, and 17 bases lay between the germline ends. The CDR3 coding sequence is TGTGCCAGCAGTTTAGGCGGCAGGCGGTATATGCCCCTCCACTTT. Its translation: CASSLGGRRYMPLHF.

CDR3 residues: CASGLRVLGVPYSNQPQHF. CDR3 coding DNA: TGTGCTAGTGGTTTAAGGGTTCTGGGGGTTCCCTATAGCAATCAGCCCCAGCATTTT. This chain uses TRBV12-5 with TRBJ1-5; D possibly corresponds to TRBD1 (5 bases). This CDR3 region has 19 residues. Germline V gene sequence: CDR1 LGHNT, CDR2 FRNRAP. Between the trimmed V and J ends, which lost 3 bases and 0 bases, there was a span of 21 bases.

This clonotype was seen ten or more times. The V gene is TRBV5-5, the J gene TRBJ2-1, with 7 bases matching TRBD1. V was pared by 1 base and J by 2 bases, with 6 bases of the junction left unmatched. This CDR3 has 16 residues. The germline V gene encodes CDR1 SGHKS and CDR2 YYEKEE (reference sequence). CDR3 nucleotides: TGTGCCAGCAGCTTGCCTCCGGGACAGCCCTACAATGAGCAGTTCTTC. Protein sequence: CASSLPPGQPYNEQFF.

This clonotype was detected many times. The chain has TRBV24-1 and TRBJ2-2; 7 positions agree with TRBD1. The CDR3 is made up of 15 amino acids. V dropped 4 bases and J dropped 4; count of bases not matched to a gene: 5. The germline gives CDR1 KGHDR, CDR2 SFDVKD. CDR3 protein: CATSERDSGTGELFF. The CDR3 nucleotides read TGTGCCACCAGTGAAAGGGACAGCGGCACCGGGGAGCTGTTTTTT.

The chain uses TRBV20-1 and TRBJ1-4; no clear D. The CDR3 has 15 amino acids. Germline V CDR1 and CDR2: DFQATT, SNEGSKA (reference sequence). The V and J ends lost 2 bases and 8 bases respectively, with 18 bases between them. CDR3 in DNA: TGCAGTGCTAGATTGGGCACCAAGTTCGCCGAAAAACTGTTTTTT. Its translation: CSARLGTKFAEKLFF.

This clonotype was detected ten times or more. The rearrangement joins TRBV30 to TRBJ2-7, with unresolved D. Germline-derived CDR1 and CDR2 are GTSNPN and SVGIG (reference sequence). The CDR3 totals 14 residues. Trimming left V 2 bases short and J 4 bases short, with 15 bases between. The CDR3 nucleotides read TGTGCCTGGAGTACCCAACCTAGTAGGTACGAGCAGTACTTC. Encoded protein: CAWSTQPSRYEQYF.

This clonotype was recorded many times. The chain combines TRBV5-1 with TRBJ2-3; weak D call: TRBD2 (6 bases). Germline values: CDR1 SGHRS, CDR2 YFSETQ. Trimming removed 0 bases at V and 4 bases at J, with 9 bases between. CDR3 length: 14 residues. DNA for the CDR3: TGCGCCAGCAGCTTGGTCCGGGAGTCAGATACGCAGTATTTT. As protein: CASSLVRESDTQYF.

This clonotype was recorded many times. The chain uses TRBV5-5 and TRBJ1-5; perhaps TRBD1 as D (6 bases). Germline V gene lookup returns CDR1 SGHKS and CDR2 YYEKEE (reference sequence). The CDR3 length is 15 residues. Trimming left V 0 bases short and J 7 bases short, with 14 bases between. The CDR3 bases are TGTGCCAGCAGCTTGGTTTGGGGGCCAGAGCAGCCCCAGCATTTT. Its translation: CASSLVWGPEQPQHF. Supplemented by reference TRBV5-5 and TRBJ1-5, the full variable domain reads DAGVTQSPTHLIKTRGQQVTLRCSPISGHKSVSWYQQVLGQGPQFIFQYYEKEERGRGNFPDRFSARQFPNYSSELNVNALLLGDSALYLCASSLVWGPEQPQHFGDGTRLSIL.

A few counts support this clonotype. Sequence at one end of the junction differs from germline and may be a read error. The chain carries TRBV5-1 and TRBJ2-1; D unclear. CDR3 length: 15 amino acids. CDR1 is SGHRS and CDR2 is YFSETQ in the germline V gene. CDR3 nucleotide sequence: TGCGTCAGCAGCTTAGAACTTAGCTCCTACAATGAGCAGTTCTTC. It translates to CVSSLELSSYNEQFF.

The J gene is TRBJ2-1, the V gene TRBV5-1, with 8 positions matching TRBD2. The germline CDR1 and CDR2 sequences are SGHRS and YFSETQ. There are 14 residues in the CDR3. V trimming: 4 bases; J trimming: 7 bases; junction bases outside the gene matches: 7. The CDR3 spells CASSPGLGRNEQFF. The CDR3 coding sequence is TGCGCCAGCAGCCCGGGACTAGGACGTAATGAGCAGTTCTTC.

To note about this clonotype: A much larger clonotype is one base distant, so this may be a read error. This chain uses TRBV12-3 or TRBV12-4 with TRBJ2-1; 10 bases map to TRBD2. The CDR3 totals 16 residues. The CDR3 sequence: CTSIPSGSHVSNEQFF. The CDR3 DNA is TGTACCAGCATCCCTAGCGGGAGCCATGTGAGCAATGAGCAGTTCTTC.

This clonotype was detected only a few times. The chain employs TRBV11-2 and TRBJ1-2; TRBD1 aligns across 7 bases. Germline CDR1 and CDR2: SGHAT and FQNNGV. V lost 0 bases, J lost 12 bases, and 19 bases stayed unmatched. This CDR3 has 17 amino acids. The CDR3 nucleotides are TGTGCCAGCAGCTTAGATAGCGGGGAGGGGGCCCTATGGCCCCACACCTTC. Protein sequence: CASSLDSGEGALWPHTF.